This TCR beta chain came from a study of blood T cell repertoires in COVID-19 (dated by TCRdb to 2018 to 2021). Regarding the complete study: Collaborator samples came from the United States, Italy and Spain and covered acute and convalescent phases of COVID-19. Subjects who had been exposed to COVID-19, were actively infected with it, or had recovered from it provided the deeply sampled blood TCRbeta repertoires that made up the dataset. The prospective study material was composed of cDNA or gDNA derived from T cells, B-cell-depleted T cells, or PBMCs. Nearly every sample came with metadata listing a de-identified subject ID, COVID-19 status, age in years and sex. The repertoires were made available in a free public database intended to serve as a resource for research on the immune response to SARS-CoV-2. HLA class I and class II types, where available, came from metadata supplied by the sample provider rather than from assay-based typing. The samples were drawn from two sources: the first 160 participants of the ongoing ImmuneRACE study, and approximately 1,300 subjects contributed by 6 global collaborators.

Participants in the prospective study were enrolled through a virtual design, were aged roughly 18 to 100 years, and lived in roughly 25 United States geographic areas. In the prospective study, cohorts were assigned on the basis of participant-reported clinical history obtained from a screening survey and a study questionnaire. Each participant in the prospective study had whole blood, serum and a nasopharyngeal or oropharyngeal swab collected by mobile phlebotomists. Additional blood draws and questionnaires over an approximately 2-month period could optionally be provided by prospective study participants. Before DNA extraction, blood samples from the prospective study were shipped at room temperature or frozen. As regards this clone: It has no known antigen specificity. No base quality values were provided; no much bigger clone lies one nucleotide off.

V sheds 3 bases and J sheds 6 bases, leaving 12 bases between their ends. CDR1 and CDR2 (SGHRS, YFSETQ) derive from the germline V gene. The CDR3 numbers 14 residues from cysteine through phenylalanine. Only CDR3 DNA remains: 42 bases, in frame from the first base. Findings and caveats that apply to the study as a whole: The quantity of clinical and demographic metadata differed by source and by participant and was supplied without curation.

TCRbeta CDR3 regions were amplified from genomic DNA by means of the immunoSEQ Assay, a bias-controlled multiplex PCR. The authors' analysis ran thus. Within the assay, amplification of reference gene primers was used to estimate how many nucleated cells each sample contained. Sequence reads were collapsed and filtered to measure the absolute abundance of every unique TCRbeta CDR3 rearrangement. Productive Simpson clonality was computed per sample as the square root of Simpson's diversity index over productive rearrangements. TCRdb stores this immuneACCESS table with in-frame sequences only. Part of the clones is absent; in the studies checked, under half of the shortfall reflects unresolved V genes, and no reason is known for the rest. Clonal size and the V and J genes are those of that table, whereas D and trimming came from the DNA. Recorded for this sample are roughly 130,000 clones; approximately 85% of them occurred a single time. 3% to 3.5% of the sample goes to the ten largest clones.

This receptor chain uses TRBV5-1 and TRBJ1-4, with TRBD1 perhaps the D gene, on 5 matching bases. The sample comprised PBMCs or T cells enriched from blood (not recorded which). This TCR came from a woman aged 50 to 60 with acute COVID-19. The DNA sequence is given as TGCGCCAGCAGCTCGCAGGGCGGGGATGAAAAACTGTTTTTT. It encodes CASSSQGGDEKLFF.